This T cell receptor beta chain was identified in a study of cytomegalovirus exposure and HLA in healthy donors. Note on this clone: The antigen remains unidentified.

Researchers ran the PCR with 60 Vbeta and 13 Jbeta primers. Here immunoSEQ multiplex PCR was the method, and the copy in TCRdb shows in-frame clones only, minus some. Of fewer than 150,000 clones in the sample, under 80% are singletons; the top ten hold less than 3%. General study findings and limits: The majority of CMV-associated TCR beta chains were reported as apparently HLA-restricted in a later analysis. In a later analysis, HLA-associated TCR beta chains were more clonally expanded than equally common others.

This sequence originates from a male donor in good health and CMV-seronegative. The sequenced sample was PBMCs.

CDR3 sequence reads: CASEEEGGESIRSPYGYTF. CDR3 nucleotide sequence: TGTGCCAGCGAAGAAGAGGGCGGGGAGTCGATCCGGTCACCCTATGGCTACACCTTC. The chain is built from TRBV7-2 and TRBJ1-2; no clear D gene. Trimming shortened V by 8 bases and J by 4 bases, and 32 bases separated the two germline ends. CDR1 and CDR2 from the germline V gene are SGHTA and FQGNSA. This CDR3 comprises 19 residues. Drawing the rest from reference TRBV7-2 and TRBJ1-2, the complete variable domain is GAGVSQSPSNKVTEKGKDVELRCDPISGHTALYWYRQSLGQGLEFLIYFQGNSAPDKSGLPSDRFSAERTGGSVSTLTIQRTQQEDSAVYLCASEEEGGESIRSPYGYTFGSGTRLTVV.